This T cell receptor (beta chain) comes out of a study of T cells in Graves' hyperthyroidism and ophthalmopathy. The CDR3 sequence is 12 residues long. Germline lookup yields CDR1 SQVTM and CDR2 ANQGSEA. The V and J ends lost 6 bases and 0 bases respectively, with 6 bases between them. This clonotype was observed at least ten times. The TCR beta CDR3 regions underwent amplification using RNA transcripts as the source. First-round RT-PCR targeting the TCR CDR3 was performed with the HTBI primer set. TCRdb recomputed calls from the multiplex PCR reads with MiXCR, one row per CDR3 protein. The sample records around 300,000 distinct CDR3 sequences, about 25% being singletons.

This chain connects TRBV29-1 to TRBJ1-5; no reliable D call. This receptor was identified in a man between 35 and 55 years old with Graves' hyperthyroidism that later progressed to Graves' ophthalmopathy. Sequencing input: blood. The CDR3 sequence: CSVANSNQPQHF. The CDR3, as DNA: TGCAGCGTGGCTAATAGCAATCAGCCCCAGCATTTT.